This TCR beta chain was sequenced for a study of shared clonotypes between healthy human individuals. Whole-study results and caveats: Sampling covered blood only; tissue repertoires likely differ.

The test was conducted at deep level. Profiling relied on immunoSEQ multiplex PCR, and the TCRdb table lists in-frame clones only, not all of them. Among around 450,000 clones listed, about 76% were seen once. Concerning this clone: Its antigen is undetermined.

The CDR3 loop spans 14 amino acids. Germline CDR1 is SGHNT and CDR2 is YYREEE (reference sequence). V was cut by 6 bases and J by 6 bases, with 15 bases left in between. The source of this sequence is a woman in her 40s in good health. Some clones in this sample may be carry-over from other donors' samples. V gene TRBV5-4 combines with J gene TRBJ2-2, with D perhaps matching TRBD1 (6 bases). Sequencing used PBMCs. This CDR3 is CASKDRSTSGELFF. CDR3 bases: TGTGCCAGCAAAGACAGGTCCACCTCCGGGGAGCTGTTTTTT.